The clone carrying this T cell receptor (beta chain) was counted between two and nine times. What it binds is not known. The data stem from a study of early T cells in non-severe SARS-CoV-2 infection. Per germline, CDR1 DFQATT and CDR2 SNEGSKA (reference sequence). V lost 6 bases to trimming and J lost 0 bases, with 12 bases between them. The length of the CDR3 is 14 residues. Regarding the study as a whole: Lookups in VDJdb leaned toward anti-spike CD8 responses and missed private and CD4 specificities.

Unique molecular identifier tags were affixed to discrete cDNA molecules. TCRdb fed the 5' RACE reads into MiXCR, producing one record per CDR3 protein. The sample shows tens of thousands of distinct CDR3 sequences, around 10% of them seen only once. The receptor's source is an adult who was a healthcare worker with PCR-confirmed SARS-CoV-2 infection or an uninfected control (not recorded which). The sequenced sample was whole blood, obtained at baseline. V gene TRBV20-1 combines with J gene TRBJ1-5, with D maybe TRBD1 (6 bases). CDR3 protein: CSANTGYSNQPQHF. For the CDR3, the DNA is TGCAGTGCAAACACAGGGTATAGCAATCAGCCCCAGCATTTT.